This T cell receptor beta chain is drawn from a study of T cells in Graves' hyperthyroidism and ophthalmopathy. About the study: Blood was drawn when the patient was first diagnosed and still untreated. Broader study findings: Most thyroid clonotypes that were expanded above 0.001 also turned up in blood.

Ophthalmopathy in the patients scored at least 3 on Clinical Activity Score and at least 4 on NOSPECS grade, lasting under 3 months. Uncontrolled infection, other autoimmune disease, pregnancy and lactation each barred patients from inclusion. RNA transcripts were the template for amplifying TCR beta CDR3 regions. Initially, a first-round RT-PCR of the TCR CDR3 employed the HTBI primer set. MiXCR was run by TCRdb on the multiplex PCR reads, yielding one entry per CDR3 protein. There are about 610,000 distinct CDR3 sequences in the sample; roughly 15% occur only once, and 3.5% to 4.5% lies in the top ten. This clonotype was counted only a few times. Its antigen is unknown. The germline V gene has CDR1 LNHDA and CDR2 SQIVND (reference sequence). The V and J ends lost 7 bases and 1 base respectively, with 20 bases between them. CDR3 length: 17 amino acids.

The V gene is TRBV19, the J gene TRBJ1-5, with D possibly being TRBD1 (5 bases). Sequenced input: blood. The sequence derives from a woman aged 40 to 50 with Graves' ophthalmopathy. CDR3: CASTPDRSSNSNQPQHF. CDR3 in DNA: TGTGCCAGTACCCCCGACAGATCCTCGAACAGCAATCAGCCCCAGCATTTT.